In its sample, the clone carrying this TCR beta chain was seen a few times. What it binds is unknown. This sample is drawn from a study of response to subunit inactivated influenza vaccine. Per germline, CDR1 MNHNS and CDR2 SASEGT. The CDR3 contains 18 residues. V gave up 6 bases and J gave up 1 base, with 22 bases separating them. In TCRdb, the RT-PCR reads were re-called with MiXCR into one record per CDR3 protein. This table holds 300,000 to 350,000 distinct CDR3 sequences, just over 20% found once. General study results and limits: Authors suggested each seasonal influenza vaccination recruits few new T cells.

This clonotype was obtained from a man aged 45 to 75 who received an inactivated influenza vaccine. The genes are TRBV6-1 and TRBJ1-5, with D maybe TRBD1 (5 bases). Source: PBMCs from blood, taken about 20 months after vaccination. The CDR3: CASSHISGGGRSNQPQHF. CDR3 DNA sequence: TGTGCCAGCAGCCATATATCAGGTGGGGGTCGAAGCAATCAGCCCCAGCATTTT.